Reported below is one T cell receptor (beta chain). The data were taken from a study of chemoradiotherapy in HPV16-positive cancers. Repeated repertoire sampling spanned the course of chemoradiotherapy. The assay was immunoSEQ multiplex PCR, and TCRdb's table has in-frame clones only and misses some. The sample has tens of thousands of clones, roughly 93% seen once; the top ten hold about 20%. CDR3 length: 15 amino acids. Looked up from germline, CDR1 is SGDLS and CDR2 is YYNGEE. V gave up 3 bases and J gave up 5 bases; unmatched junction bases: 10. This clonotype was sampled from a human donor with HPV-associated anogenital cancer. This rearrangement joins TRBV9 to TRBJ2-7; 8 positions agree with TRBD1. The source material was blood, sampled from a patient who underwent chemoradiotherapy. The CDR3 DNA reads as TGTGCCAGCAGCGGGCGGGACAGGCAGTGGGACGAGCAGTACTTC. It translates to CASSGRDRQWDEQYF.